What follows are 3 T cell receptor beta chains derived from one specimen sequenced in a study of control samples from healthy donors and cancer patients. Assay used: immunoSEQ multiplex PCR; TCRdb lists only in-frame clones, some missing. The sample consists of roughly 89,000 clones, 91% of them appearing once. The sequenced sample consisted of blood. All receptors derive from a man between 50 and 59 years old in good health.

Turning to this clone: This same CDR3 is encoded by further DNA sequences in the sample. This rearrangement joins TRBV6-5 to TRBJ1-1; D unresolved. Trimming left V 6 bases short and J 1 base short, with 12 bases between. The germline V gene has CDR1 MNHEY and CDR2 SVGAGI. This CDR3 region has 14 residues. The CDR3 nucleotides are TGTGCCAGCAGCGCCTACCTGTCGAACACTGAAGCTTTCTTT. Its translation is CASSAYLSNTEAFF.

The chain combines TRBV5-1 with TRBJ1-1; D possibly corresponds to TRBD1 (6 bases). Germline CDR1 SGHRS, CDR2 YFSETQ. This CDR3 is 14 amino acids long. V lost 2 bases to trimming and J lost 1 base, with 9 bases between them. CDR3 coding DNA: TGCGCCAGCAGCTTAGGACAGAAGAACACTGAAGCTTTCTTT. This translates into CASSLGQKNTEAFF.

The chain is built from TRBV30 and TRBJ1-2; D is possibly TRBD1 (6 bases). CDR1 and CDR2 (germline): GTSNPN, SVGIG (reference sequence). The CDR3 is 14 residues long. Trimming stripped 7 bases from V and 6 bases from J, with 21 bases between. The CDR3 DNA reads as TGTGCCTCCCTCCCCCCGCGGGACAACGATGGCTACACCTTC. This encodes CASLPPRDNDGYTF.